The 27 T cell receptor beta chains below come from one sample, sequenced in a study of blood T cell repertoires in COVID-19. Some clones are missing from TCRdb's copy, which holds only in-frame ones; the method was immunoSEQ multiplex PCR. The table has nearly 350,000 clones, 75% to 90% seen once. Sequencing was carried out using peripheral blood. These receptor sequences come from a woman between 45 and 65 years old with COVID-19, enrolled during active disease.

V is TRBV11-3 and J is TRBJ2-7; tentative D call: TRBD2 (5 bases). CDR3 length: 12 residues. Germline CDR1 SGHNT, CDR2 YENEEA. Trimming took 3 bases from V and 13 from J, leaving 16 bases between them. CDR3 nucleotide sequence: TGTGCCAGCAGCTTTGGGTTGACTATCCAATACTTC. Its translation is CASSFGLTIQYF.

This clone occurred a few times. The CDR3 bases are TGTGCCAGCAGCTTGATAAGGGACAGTGAAGCTTTCTTT. This encodes CASSLIRDSEAFF. The rearrangement links TRBV7-3 to TRBJ1-1; 7 nucleotides line up with TRBD1. Germline CDR1 and CDR2: SGHTA and FQGTGA. CDR3 length: 13 amino acids. The ends lost 3 bases at V and 7 bases at J; junction bases unmatched: 5. Full variable domain (rest looked up from reference TRBV7-3 and TRBJ1-1): GAGVSQTPSNKVTEKGKYVELRCDPISGHTALYWYRQSLGQGPEFLIYFQGTGAADDSGLPNDRFFAVRPEGSVSTLKIQRTERGDSAVYLCASSLIRDSEAFFGQGTRLTVV.

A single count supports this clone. For the CDR3, the DNA is TGCGCCAGCAGGGCAGGGCAGGGTAATGAAAAACTGTTTTTT. Translating it yields CASRAGQGNEKLFF. V is TRBV5-1 and J is TRBJ1-4, with D possibly TRBD1 on 5 matching bases. CDR3 length: 14 residues. Germline CDR1 is SGHRS and CDR2 is YFSETQ. The V end was cut by 5 bases, the J end by 4 bases, with 12 bases between. The whole variable domain, remainder taken from reference TRBV5-1 and TRBJ1-4, is KAGVTQTPRYLIKTRGQQVTLSCSPISGHRSVSWYQQTPGQGLQFLFEYFSETQRNKGNFPGRFSGRQFSNSRSEMNVSTLELGDSALYLCASRAGQGNEKLFFGSGTQLSVL.

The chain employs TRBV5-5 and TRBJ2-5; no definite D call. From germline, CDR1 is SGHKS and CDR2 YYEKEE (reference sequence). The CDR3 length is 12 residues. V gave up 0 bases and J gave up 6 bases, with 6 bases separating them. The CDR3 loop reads CASSLELQTQYF. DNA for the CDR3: TGTGCCAGCAGCTTGGAGCTACAGACCCAGTACTTC.

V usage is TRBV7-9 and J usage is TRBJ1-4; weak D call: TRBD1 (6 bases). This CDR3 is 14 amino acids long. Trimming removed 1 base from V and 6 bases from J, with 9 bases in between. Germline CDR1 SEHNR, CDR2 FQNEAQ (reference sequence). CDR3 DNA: TGTGCCAGCAGCTTAGTAGGGGGTTATGAAAAACTGTTTTTT. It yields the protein CASSLVGGYEKLFF.

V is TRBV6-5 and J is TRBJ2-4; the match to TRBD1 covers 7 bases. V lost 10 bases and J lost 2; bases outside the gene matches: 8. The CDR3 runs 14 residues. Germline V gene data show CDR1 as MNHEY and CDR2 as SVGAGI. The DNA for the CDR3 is TGTGCCACCCAGACAGGGTCTTCCAAAAACATTCAGTACTTC. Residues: CATQTGSSKNIQYF.

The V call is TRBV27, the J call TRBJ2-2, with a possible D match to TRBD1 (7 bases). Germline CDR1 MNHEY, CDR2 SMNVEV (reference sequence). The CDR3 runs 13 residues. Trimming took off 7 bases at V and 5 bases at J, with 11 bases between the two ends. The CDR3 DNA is TGTGCCAGCAACAGGGGAGGAACCGGGGAGCTGTTTTTT. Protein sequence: CASNRGGTGELFF.

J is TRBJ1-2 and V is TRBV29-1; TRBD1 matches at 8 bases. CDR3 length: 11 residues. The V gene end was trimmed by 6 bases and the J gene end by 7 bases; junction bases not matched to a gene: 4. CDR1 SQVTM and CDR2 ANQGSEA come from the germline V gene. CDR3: CSVTGDGGYTF. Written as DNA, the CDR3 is TGCAGCGTGACAGGGGATGGTGGCTACACCTTC.

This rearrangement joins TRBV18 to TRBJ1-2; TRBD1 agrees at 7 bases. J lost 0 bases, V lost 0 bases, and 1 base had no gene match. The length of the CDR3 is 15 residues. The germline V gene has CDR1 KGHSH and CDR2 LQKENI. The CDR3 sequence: CASSPPDRPNYGYTF. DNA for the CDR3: TGTGCCAGCTCACCACCGGACAGGCCTAACTATGGCTACACCTTC.

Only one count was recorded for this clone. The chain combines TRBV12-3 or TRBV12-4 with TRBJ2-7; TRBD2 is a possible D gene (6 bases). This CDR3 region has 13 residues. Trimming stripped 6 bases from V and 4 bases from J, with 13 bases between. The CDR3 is CASRSGTGYEQYF. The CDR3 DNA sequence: TGTGCCAGCAGGTCCGGGACTGGTTACGAGCAGTACTTC.

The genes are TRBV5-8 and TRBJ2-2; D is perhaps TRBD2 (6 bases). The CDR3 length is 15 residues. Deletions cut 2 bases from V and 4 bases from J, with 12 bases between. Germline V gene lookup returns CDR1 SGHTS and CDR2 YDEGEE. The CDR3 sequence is CASSLAWGVTGELFF. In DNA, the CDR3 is TGTGCCAGCAGCTTAGCTTGGGGGGTCACCGGGGAGCTGTTTTTT.

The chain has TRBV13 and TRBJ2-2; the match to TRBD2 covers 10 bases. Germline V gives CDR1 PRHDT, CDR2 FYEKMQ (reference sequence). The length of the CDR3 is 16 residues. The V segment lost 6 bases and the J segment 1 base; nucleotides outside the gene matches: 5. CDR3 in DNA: TGTGCCAGCAGGGGTGGGACTAGCGAGAACACCGGGGAGCTGTTTTTT. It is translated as CASRGGTSENTGELFF.

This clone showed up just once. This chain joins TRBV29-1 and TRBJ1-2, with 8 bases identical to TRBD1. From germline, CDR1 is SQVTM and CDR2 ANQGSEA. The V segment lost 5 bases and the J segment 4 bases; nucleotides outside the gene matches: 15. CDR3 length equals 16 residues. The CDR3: CSVPGRTGKGPYGYTF. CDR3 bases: TGCAGCGTTCCCGGCAGGACAGGGAAGGGGCCCTATGGCTACACCTTC.

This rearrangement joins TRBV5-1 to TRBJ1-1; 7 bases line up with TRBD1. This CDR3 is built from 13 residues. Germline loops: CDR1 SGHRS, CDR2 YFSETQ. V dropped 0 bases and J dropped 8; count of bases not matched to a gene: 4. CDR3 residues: CASSLEGAGEAFF. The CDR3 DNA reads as TGCGCCAGCAGCTTGGAGGGGGCAGGAGAAGCTTTCTTT.

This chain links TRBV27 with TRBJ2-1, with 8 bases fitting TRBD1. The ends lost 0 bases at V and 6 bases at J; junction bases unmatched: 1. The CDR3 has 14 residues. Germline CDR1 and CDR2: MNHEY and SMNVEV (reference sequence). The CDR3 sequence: CASSLSDRANEQFF. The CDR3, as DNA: TGTGCCAGCAGTTTATCGGACAGGGCCAATGAGCAGTTCTTC.

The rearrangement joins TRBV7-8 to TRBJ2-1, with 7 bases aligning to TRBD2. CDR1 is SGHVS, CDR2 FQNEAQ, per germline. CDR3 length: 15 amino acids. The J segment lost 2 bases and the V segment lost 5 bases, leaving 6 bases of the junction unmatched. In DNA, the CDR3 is TGTGCCAGCAGCCTACGGGAGGACCCCTACAATGAGCAGTTCTTC. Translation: CASSLREDPYNEQFF. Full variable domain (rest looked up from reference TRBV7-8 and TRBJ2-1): GAGVSQSPRYKVAKRGQDVALRCDPISGHVSLFWYQQALGQGPEFLTYFQNEAQLDKSGLPSDRFFAERPEGSVSTLKIQRTQQEDSAVYLCASSLREDPYNEQFFGPGTRLTVL.

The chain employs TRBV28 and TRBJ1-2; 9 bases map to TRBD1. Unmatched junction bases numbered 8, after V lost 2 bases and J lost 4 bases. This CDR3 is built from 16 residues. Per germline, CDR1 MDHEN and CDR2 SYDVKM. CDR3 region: CASSLLQGQGFYGYTF. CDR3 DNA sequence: TGTGCCAGCAGTTTACTACAGGGACAGGGATTCTATGGCTACACCTTC.

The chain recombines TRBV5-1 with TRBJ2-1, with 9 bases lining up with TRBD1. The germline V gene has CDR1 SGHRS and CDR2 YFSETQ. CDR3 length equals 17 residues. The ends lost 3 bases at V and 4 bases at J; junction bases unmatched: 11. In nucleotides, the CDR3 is TGCGCCAGCAGCTCAGACATAGGACAGGGGATATACAATGAGCAGTTCTTC. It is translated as CASSSDIGQGIYNEQFF.

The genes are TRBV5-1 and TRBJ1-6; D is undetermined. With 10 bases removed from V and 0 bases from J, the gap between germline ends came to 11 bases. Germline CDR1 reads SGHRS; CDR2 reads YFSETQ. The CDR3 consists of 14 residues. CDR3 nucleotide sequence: TGCGCCCTCAAAGACACCTCCTATAATTCACCCCTCCACTTT. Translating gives CALKDTSYNSPLHF.

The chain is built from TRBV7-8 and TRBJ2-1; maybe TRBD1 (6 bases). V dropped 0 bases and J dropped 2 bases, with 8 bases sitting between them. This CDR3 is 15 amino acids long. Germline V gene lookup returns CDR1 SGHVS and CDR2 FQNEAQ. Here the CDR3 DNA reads TGTGCCAGCAGCTTAGCGGGACACCCCTACAATGAGCAGTTCTTC. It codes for CASSLAGHPYNEQFF.

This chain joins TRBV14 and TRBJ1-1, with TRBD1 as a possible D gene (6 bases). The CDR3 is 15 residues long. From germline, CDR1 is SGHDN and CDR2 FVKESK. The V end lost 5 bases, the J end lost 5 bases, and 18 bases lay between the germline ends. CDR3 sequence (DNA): TGTGCCAGCAGCAAACGCTGGCAGGGGCGGACTGAAGCTTTCTTT. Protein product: CASSKRWQGRTEAFF. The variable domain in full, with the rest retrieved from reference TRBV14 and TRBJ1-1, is EAGVTQFPSHSVIEKGQTVTLRCDPISGHDNLYWYRRVMGKEIKFLLHFVKESKQDESGMPNNRFLAERTGGTYSTLKVQPAELEDSGVYFCASSKRWQGRTEAFFGQGTRLTVV.

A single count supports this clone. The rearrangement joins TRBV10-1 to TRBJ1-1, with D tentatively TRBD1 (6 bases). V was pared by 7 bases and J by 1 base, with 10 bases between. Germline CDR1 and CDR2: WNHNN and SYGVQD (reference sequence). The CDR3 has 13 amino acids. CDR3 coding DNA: TGCGCCAGCACCGGACAGAGGAACACTGAAGCTTTCTTT. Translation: CASTGQRNTEAFF.

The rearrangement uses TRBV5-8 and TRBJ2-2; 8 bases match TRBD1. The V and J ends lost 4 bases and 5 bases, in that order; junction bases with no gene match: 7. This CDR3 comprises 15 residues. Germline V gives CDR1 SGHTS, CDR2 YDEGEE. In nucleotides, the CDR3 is TGTGCCAGCAGCGGGAGCAGGGGGCAAACCGGGGAGCTGTTTTTT. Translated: CASSGSRGQTGELFF.

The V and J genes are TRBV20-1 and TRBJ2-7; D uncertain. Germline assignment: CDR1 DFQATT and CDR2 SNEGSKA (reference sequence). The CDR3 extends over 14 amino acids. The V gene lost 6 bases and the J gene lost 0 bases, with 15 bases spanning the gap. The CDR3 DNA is TGCAGTGCAAGTAAAGCCGCGTTCTCCTACGAGCAGTACTTC. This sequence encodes CSASKAAFSYEQYF.

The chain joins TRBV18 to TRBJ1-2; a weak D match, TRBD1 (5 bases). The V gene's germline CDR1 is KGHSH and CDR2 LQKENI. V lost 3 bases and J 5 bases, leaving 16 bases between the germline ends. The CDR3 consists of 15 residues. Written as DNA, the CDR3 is TGTGCCAGCTCACCCGCGGGGGGGTTTGTGTATGGCTACACCTTC. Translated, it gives CASSPAGGFVYGYTF.

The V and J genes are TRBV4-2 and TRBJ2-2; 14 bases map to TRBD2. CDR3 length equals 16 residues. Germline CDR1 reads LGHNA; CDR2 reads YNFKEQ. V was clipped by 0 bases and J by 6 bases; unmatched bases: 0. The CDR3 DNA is TGTGCCAGCAGCCAAGAGGGACTAGCGGGAGCCGGGGAGCTGTTTTTT. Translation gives CASSQEGLAGAGELFF.

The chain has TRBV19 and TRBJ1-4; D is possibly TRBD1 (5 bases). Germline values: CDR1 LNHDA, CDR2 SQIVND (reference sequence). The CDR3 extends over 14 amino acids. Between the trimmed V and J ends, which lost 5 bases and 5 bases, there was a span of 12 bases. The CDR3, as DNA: TGTGCCAGTAGTGGAGGAGGGGAAAATGAAAAACTGTTTTTT. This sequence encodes CASSGGGENEKLFF. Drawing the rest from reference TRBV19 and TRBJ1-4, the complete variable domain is DGGITQSPKYLFRKEGQNVTLSCEQNLNHDAMYWYRQDPGQGLRLIYYSQIVNDFQKGDIAEGYSVSREKKESFPLTVTSAQKNPTAFYLCASSGGGENEKLFFGSGTQLSVL.